The source of this T cell receptor (beta chain) is a study of regulatory T cells in long-lasting Graves disease. This CDR3 is built from 13 residues. Germline assignment: CDR1 SQVTM and CDR2 ANQGSEA. With V trimmed by 6 bases and J by 9 bases, 14 bases remained unmatched. Stated time point: newly diagnosed GD, antithyroid drugs for less than 3 months. PBMC-derived RNA was used for the TCR library. Relying on iRepertoire HTBI primers and Arm-PCR of CDR3 regions, the team built TCR beta libraries. TCRdb reprocessed the multiplex PCR reads via MiXCR and lists one record per CDR3 protein. The table shows roughly 420,000 distinct CDR3 sequences, with roughly 15% occurring only once. This clonotype was observed a handful of times. Separately, the same data were catalogued under a study of T cells in Graves' hyperthyroidism and ophthalmopathy. That paper notes: Patients were excluded because of uncontrolled infection, other autoimmune disease, pregnancy or lactation.

This clonotype originated in a woman between 18 and 30 years old with Graves disease. The rearrangement links TRBV29-1 to TRBJ2-7; TRBD1 matches 7 bases. Sequenced here: peripheral blood mononuclear cells (PBMCs), sampled at new diagnosis, from a patient treated with antithyroid drugs. The CDR3 region is CSVEGTARRGQYF. As DNA, the CDR3 is TGCAGCGTCGAGGGGACAGCAAGGCGAGGGCAGTACTTC.